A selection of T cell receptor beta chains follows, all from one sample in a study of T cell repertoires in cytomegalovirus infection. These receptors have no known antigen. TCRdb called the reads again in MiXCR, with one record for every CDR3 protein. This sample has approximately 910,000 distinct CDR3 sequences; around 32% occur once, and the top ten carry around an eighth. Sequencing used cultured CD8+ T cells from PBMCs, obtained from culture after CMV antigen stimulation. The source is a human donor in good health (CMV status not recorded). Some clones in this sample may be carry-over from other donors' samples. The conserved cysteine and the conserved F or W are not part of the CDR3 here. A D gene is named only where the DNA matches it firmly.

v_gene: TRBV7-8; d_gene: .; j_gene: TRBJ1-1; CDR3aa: ASSFDGKNTEAF
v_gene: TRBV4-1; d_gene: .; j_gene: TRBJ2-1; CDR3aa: ASSQEPLSRGGYNEQF
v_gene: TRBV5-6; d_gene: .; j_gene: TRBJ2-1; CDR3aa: ASSRGARHEQF
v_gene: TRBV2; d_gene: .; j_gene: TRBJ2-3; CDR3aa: ASSEGTVDTDTQY
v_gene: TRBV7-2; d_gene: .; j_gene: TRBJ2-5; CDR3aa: ASSLFFETQY
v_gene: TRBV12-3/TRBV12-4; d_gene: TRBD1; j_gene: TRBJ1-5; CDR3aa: ASSLTRGSNQPQH
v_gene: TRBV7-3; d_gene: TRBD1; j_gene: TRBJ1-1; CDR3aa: ASSVSGTGTPEAF
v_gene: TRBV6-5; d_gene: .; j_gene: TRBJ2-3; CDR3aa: ASSYSIQNTNTQY
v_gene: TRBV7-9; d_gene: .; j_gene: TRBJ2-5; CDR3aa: ASSFFGETQY
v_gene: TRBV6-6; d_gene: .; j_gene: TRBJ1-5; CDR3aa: ASRTEGGGNQPQH
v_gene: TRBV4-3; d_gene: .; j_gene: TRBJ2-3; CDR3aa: ASSQEEGWRLGTDTQY
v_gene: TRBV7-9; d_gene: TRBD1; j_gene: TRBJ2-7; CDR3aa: ASSLGTGALYEQY
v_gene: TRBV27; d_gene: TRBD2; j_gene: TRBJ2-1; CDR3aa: ASSPPGLAGDNSNEQF
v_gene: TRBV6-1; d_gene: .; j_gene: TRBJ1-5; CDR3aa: ASSNDRRNQPQH
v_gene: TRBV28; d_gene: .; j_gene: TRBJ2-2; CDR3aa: ASSFLGSDTGELF
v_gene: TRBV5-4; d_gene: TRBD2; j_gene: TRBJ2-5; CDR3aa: ASSGQLGSGGAQDQETQY
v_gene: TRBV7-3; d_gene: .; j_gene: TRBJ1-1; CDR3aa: ASSFPRVALNTEAF
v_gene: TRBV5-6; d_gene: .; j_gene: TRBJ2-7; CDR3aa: ASSLEGFREWPYEQY
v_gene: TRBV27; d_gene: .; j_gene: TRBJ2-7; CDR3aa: ASSFSLGGLTYEQY
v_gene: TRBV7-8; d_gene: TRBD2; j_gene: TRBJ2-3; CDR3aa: ASTPGSGGLSTDTQY
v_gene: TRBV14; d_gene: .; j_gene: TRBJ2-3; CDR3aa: ASSQYIASTDTQY
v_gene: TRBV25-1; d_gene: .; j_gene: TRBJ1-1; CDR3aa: ASNEGGTTEAF
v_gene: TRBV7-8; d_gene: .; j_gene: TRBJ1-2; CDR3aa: ASSPGGRYGYT
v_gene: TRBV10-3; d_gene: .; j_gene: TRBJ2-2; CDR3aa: AISELTRDSNTGELF
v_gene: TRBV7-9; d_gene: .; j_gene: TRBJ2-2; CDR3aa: ASSLQLTTGELF
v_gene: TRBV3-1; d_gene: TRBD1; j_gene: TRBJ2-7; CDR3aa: ASSQVGTGRYEQY
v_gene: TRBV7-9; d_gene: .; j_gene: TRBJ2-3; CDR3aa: ASSRSAGRPTDTQY
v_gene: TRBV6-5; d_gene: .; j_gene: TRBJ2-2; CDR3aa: ASSWRLGTGELF
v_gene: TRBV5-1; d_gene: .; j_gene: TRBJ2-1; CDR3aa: ASSLGKGDEQF
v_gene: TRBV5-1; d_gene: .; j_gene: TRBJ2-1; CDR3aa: ASSRYPDEQF
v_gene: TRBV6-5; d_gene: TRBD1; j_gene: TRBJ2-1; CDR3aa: ASGHRGNEQF
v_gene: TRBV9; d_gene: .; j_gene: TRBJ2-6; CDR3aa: ASSRVVMANVLT
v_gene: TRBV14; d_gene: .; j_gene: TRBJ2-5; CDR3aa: ASSPHTDQETQY
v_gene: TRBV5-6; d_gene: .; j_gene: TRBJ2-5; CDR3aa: ASSRGAEEETQY
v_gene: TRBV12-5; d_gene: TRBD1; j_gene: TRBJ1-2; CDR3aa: ASGSGQGPYGYT
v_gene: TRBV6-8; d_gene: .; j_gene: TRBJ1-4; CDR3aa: ASSYSTYEKLF
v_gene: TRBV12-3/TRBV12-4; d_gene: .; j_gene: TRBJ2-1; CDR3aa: ASSFGGPGQF
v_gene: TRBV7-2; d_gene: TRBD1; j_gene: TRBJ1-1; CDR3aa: ASSLGGDRGKVMNTEAF
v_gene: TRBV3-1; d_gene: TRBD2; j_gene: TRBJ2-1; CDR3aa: ASSQVGGEDEQF
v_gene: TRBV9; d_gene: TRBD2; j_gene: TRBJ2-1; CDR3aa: ASSTQAGGYNEQF
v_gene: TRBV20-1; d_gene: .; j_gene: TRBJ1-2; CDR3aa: SARDRGLGYGYT
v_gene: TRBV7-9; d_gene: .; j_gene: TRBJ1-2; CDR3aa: ASSARQHYGYT
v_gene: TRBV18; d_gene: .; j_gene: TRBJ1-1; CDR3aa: ASSPPGLPSDPNTEAF
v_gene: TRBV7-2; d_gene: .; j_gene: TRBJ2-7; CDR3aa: ASSLGVASYEQY
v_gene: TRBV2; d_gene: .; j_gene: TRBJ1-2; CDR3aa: ASSVPGIGYT
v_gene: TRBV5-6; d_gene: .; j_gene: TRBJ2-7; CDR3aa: ASSLAIEQY
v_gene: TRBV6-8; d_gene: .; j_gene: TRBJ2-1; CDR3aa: ASSYSLRLDEQF
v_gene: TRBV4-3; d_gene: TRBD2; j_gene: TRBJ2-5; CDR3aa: ASSQSAGGQETQY
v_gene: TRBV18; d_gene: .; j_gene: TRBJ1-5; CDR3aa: ASSQDFNQPQH
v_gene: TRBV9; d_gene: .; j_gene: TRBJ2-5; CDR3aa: ASSQPGRGLETQY
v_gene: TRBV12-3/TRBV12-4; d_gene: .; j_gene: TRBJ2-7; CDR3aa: ASSLLRYEQY
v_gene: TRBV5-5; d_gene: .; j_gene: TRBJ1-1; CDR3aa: ASSLLYDSLNTEAF
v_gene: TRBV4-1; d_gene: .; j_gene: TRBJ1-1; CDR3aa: ASSQPTRGEHTEAF
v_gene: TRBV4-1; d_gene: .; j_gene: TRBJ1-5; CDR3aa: ASSQVEASNQPQH